The 4 T cell receptor beta chains presented below share a single source sample, sequenced in a study of PD-1 blockade in classical Hodgkin lymphoma. Relapse was seen in all patients after autologous stem cell transplantation, and brentuximab vedotin exposure was variable. Generated by immunoSEQ multiplex PCR, the TCRdb table keeps only in-frame clones and is missing some. The sample lists under 20,000 clones; about 80% were seen once. The specimen comprised peripheral blood mononuclear cells (PBMCs), sampled before the second cycle of nivolumab. The receptors here all came from a human donor with classical Hodgkin lymphoma.

The chain recombines TRBV19 with TRBJ1-4; no clear D gene. Germline values: CDR1 LNHDA, CDR2 SQIVND (reference sequence). The V and J ends lost 3 bases and 3 bases respectively, with 8 bases between them. The CDR3 covers 14 residues. The CDR3 sequence: CASSIGIANEKLFF. The CDR3 bases are TGTGCCAGTAGTATCGGAATCGCTAATGAAAAACTGTTTTTT.

This CDR3 is CASSDAGSTDTQYF. In DNA, the CDR3 is TGTGCCAGTTCAGACGCGGGGAGCACAGATACGCAGTATTTT. The chain uses TRBV6-6 and TRBJ2-3; TRBD2 is a possible D gene (6 bases). CDR3 length equals 14 residues. Germline values: CDR1 MNHNY, CDR2 SVGAGI (reference sequence). V was clipped by 9 bases and J by 0 bases, with 13 bases between them.

The chain employs TRBV7-2 and TRBJ2-7; D could derive from TRBD1 or TRBD2 (6 bases each). The CDR3 runs to 14 residues. V shed 4 bases and J shed 4 bases, with 14 bases lying between them. Germline lookup yields CDR1 SGHTA and CDR2 FQGNSA. This CDR3 is CASSSPGGLYEQYF. The CDR3 coding sequence is TGTGCCAGCAGCTCCCCTGGGGGGCTATACGAGCAGTACTTC.

The chain employs TRBV2 and TRBJ2-1; D gene unclear. The CDR3 is 13 amino acids. CDR1 and CDR2 (germline): SNHLY, FYNNEI. V dropped 2 bases and J dropped 4 bases, with 6 bases sitting between them. The CDR3: CASSEITYNEQFF. The DNA for the CDR3 is TGTGCCAGCAGTGAAATTACGTACAATGAGCAGTTCTTC.